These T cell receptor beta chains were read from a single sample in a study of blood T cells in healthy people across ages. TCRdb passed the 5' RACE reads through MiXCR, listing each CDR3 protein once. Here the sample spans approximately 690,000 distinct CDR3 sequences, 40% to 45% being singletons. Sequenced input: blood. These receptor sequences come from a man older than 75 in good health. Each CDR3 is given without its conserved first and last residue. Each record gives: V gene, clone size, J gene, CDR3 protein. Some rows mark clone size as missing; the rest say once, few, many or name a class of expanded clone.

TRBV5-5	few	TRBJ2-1	ASSLATGTGGDEQF
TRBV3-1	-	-	ASRPSRGKYEQY
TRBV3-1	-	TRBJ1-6	ASSLARGSPLH
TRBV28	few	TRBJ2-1	ASSFGFNEQF
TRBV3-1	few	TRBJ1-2	ASSQVGGNYGYT
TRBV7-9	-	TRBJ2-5	ASSLAGARGAQY
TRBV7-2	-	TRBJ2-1	ASSSRVGLEQF
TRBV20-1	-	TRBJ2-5	SAVAGGGETQY
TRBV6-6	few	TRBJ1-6	ASSYESSYNSPLH
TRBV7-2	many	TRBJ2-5	ASSPLSGGRETQY
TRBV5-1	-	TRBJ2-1	ASSLVTNEQF
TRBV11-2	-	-	ASSLVGGNSGETQY
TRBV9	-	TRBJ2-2	ASRGTAGELF
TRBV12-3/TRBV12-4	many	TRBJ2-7	ASSLGGTGLYEQY
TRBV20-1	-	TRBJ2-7	SARAGVFSYEQY
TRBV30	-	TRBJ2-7	AWSASGTAPEQY
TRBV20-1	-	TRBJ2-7	SALISYEQY
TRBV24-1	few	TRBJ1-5	ATSLGNQPQH
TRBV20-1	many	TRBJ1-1	SARDSGTVNTEAF
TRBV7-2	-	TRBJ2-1	ASSFGGSHYDEQF
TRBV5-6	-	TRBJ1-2	ASHLRGERVYGYT
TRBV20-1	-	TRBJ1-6	SARGVIYNSPLH
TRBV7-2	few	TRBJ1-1	ASSLKWNTEAF
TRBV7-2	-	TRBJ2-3	ASSLLAIPVDTQY
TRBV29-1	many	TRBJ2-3	SVEAPGQAQGAQY
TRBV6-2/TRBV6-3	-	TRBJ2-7	AIKAGLALYEQY